This T cell receptor (beta chain) was captured by sequencing in a study of blood T cell repertoires in COVID-19. The table lists this clone with a few counts. Sequencing used immunoSEQ multiplex PCR; TCRdb keeps in-frame clones, though not all of them. This table holds 95,000 to 150,000 clones, approximately 87% found once. The clonotype comes from a man aged 45-65 years with acute or convalescent COVID-19. The sequencing input was peripheral blood.

The CDR3 is CAWSSDSYNSPLHF. The CDR3 nucleotides read TGTGCCTGGAGTTCGGACAGTTATAATTCACCCCTCCACTTT. The chain uses TRBV30 and TRBJ1-6; tentatively, D is TRBD1 (6 bases). The CDR3 is 14 amino acids. CDR1 and CDR2 (germline): GTSNPN, SVGIG (reference sequence). V was cut by 2 bases and J by 4 bases, with 9 bases left in between.